Below, 23 T cell receptor beta chains from the same sample are listed, as sequenced in a study of CD8+CD57+ T cells in acquired aplastic anemia. Patients selected for sequencing had displayed CD8+CD57+ cell expansion by flow cytometry. CDR3 and TCR beta VDJ profiling relied on a genomic DNA template. One entry per CDR3 protein, called by TCRdb with MiXCR from the reads. Among over 150,000 distinct CDR3 sequences, 71% were seen once, and the ten largest hold around 45%. The specimen was sorted CD4+, CD8+, or CD8+CD57+ T cells (not recorded which) from PBMCs. Source of these receptors: a human donor with aplastic anemia.

This clonotype was observed many times. The chain combines TRBV19 with TRBJ1-2, with 9 bases lining up with TRBD1. V shed 9 bases, J shed 6 bases, and the junction held 8 bases outside the gene matches. From germline, CDR1 is LNHDA and CDR2 SQIVND (reference sequence). The length of the CDR3 is 13 residues. The chain's CDR3 is CARAGTGWNGYTF. The CDR3 DNA is TGTGCCAGAGCCGGGACAGGGTGGAATGGCTACACCTTC.

The table lists this clonotype with a count of one. This chain uses TRBV29-1 with TRBJ2-5; a possible D gene is TRBD1 (5 bases). Germline CDR1 and CDR2: SQVTM and ANQGSEA. This CDR3 comprises 13 residues. V gave up 6 bases and J gave up 11 bases, with 22 bases separating them. The CDR3 nucleotides are TGCAGCGTGGGGCGCCGACTTTCGATACCGCAGTACTTC. The encoded protein is CSVGRRLSIPQYF. The full variable domain, its missing parts supplied by reference TRBV29-1 and TRBJ2-5, is SAVISQKPSRDICQRGTSLTIQCQVDSQVTMMFWYRQQPGQSLTLIATANQGSEATYESGFVIDKFPISRPNLTFSTLTVSNMSPEDSSIYLCSVGRRLSIPQYFGPGTRLLVL.

V and J are TRBV29-1 and TRBJ2-2, with no clear D. Germline CDR1 and CDR2: SQVTM and ANQGSEA. The V end was cut by 5 bases, the J end by 7 bases, with 8 bases between. The CDR3 spans 11 residues. CDR3 residues: CSVWASGELFF. CDR3 DNA: TGCAGCGTTTGGGCGAGCGGGGAGCTGTTTTTT.

This clonotype came up once. The chain carries TRBV20-1 and TRBJ2-1; 8 nucleotides line up with TRBD1. V was pared by 4 bases and J by 3 bases, with 5 bases of the junction left unmatched. Germline CDR1 DFQATT, CDR2 SNEGSKA (reference sequence). This CDR3 has 14 amino acids. CDR3 bases: TGCAGTGCTACACCGGGACAGGACTACAATGAGCAGTTCTTC. It encodes CSATPGQDYNEQFF.

CDR3 sequence (DNA): TGTGCCAGCAAGAGGGGGAACACTGAAGCTTTCTTT. The encoded protein is CASKRGNTEAFF. The rearrangement links TRBV2 to TRBJ1-1, with TRBD1 as a possible D gene (5 bases). V was cut by 7 bases and J by 1 base, with 7 bases left in between. Germline CDR1 is SNHLY and CDR2 is FYNNEI. The CDR3 consists of 12 residues.

The genes are TRBV24-1 and TRBJ2-2; D is possibly TRBD1 or TRBD2 (5 bases each). Germline V CDR1 and CDR2: KGHDR, SFDVKD. CDR3 size: 15 residues. Trimming took off 5 bases at V and 2 bases at J, with 11 bases between the two ends. CDR3 loop: CATSGGGQNTGELFF. DNA for the CDR3: TGTGCCACCAGTGGTGGAGGACAAAACACCGGGGAGCTGTTTTTT.

This clonotype has just a few counts. A much larger clonotype is one base distant, so this may be a read error. The chain uses TRBV19 and TRBJ2-1, with a tentative D call TRBD2 (6 bases). Trimming removed 3 bases from V and 3 bases from J, with 12 bases in between. CDR1 and CDR2 from the germline V gene are LNHDA and SQIVND (reference sequence). The CDR3 spans 15 residues. CDR3 coding DNA: TGTGCCAGTAGTATGCCGAGCGGGCACTACAATGAGCAGTTCTTC. This translates into CASSMPSGHYNEQFF.

V and J are TRBV10-3 and TRBJ2-7; no firm D call. V was cut by 0 bases and J by 0 bases, with 9 bases left in between. There are 15 residues in the CDR3. Germline V gene data show CDR1 as ENHRY and CDR2 as SYGVKD. CDR3 sequence reads: CAISESPALSYEQYF. CDR3 in DNA: TGTGCCATCAGTGAGTCGCCAGCCCTCTCCTACGAGCAGTACTTC.

The chain recombines TRBV2 with TRBJ1-1, with D possibly being TRBD1 (5 bases). V was cut by 0 bases and J by 4 bases, with 9 bases left in between. CDR3 length: 14 amino acids. From germline, CDR1 is SNHLY and CDR2 FYNNEI. CDR3 sequence: CASSEARGGTEAFF. CDR3 in DNA: TGTGCCAGCAGTGAAGCGCGCGGGGGCACTGAAGCTTTCTTT.

This clonotype was detected a few times. The CDR3 loop is CASLMVDTQYF. The CDR3 DNA reads as TGTGCCAGCTTAATGGTCGATACGCAGTATTTT. V gene TRBV2 combines with J gene TRBJ2-3; D unclear. The germline V and J ends were trimmed by 8 bases and 6 bases, with 9 bases remaining between them. The germline V gene encodes CDR1 SNHLY and CDR2 FYNNEI. The CDR3 has 11 amino acids.

J is TRBJ2-5 and V is TRBV7-3; D unresolved. Germline V gene data show CDR1 as SGHTA and CDR2 as FQGTGA. The CDR3 consists of 13 residues. V lost 4 bases and J lost 4, with 10 bases in between. The CDR3 sequence is CASSSWARETQYF. CDR3 sequence (DNA): TGTGCCAGCAGCTCCTGGGCGCGAGAGACCCAGTACTTC.

The CDR3 here is CASRLTSSPNTEAFF. The CDR3 DNA reads as TGTGCCAGTAGACTTACCAGTTCCCCGAACACTGAAGCTTTCTTT. This rearrangement joins TRBV19 to TRBJ1-1; D gene ambiguous. The CDR3 is 15 residues long. CDR1 and CDR2 from the germline V gene are LNHDA and SQIVND (reference sequence). V was clipped by 6 bases and J by 1 base, with 15 bases between them.

The genes are TRBV7-2 and TRBJ2-7; D tentatively fits TRBD1 or TRBD2 (7 bases each). The V end lost 5 bases, the J end lost 4 bases, and 15 bases lay between the germline ends. The CDR3 sequence is 14 residues long. Germline CDR1 and CDR2: SGHTA and FQGNSA. The CDR3 nucleotides are TGTGCCAGCAGCACTCAGGGGGGGAGTTACGAGCAGTACTTC. Translating it yields CASSTQGGSYEQYF.

This clonotype was seen repeatedly, ten times or more. The chain is built from TRBV19 and TRBJ1-2; tentative D call: TRBD1 (6 bases). CDR3 size: 15 residues. Trimming pared 7 bases from V and 3 bases from J, leaving 18 bases between. The germline V gene has CDR1 LNHDA and CDR2 SQIVND (reference sequence). CDR3 residues: CASTAPARGDYGYTF. The CDR3 bases are TGTGCCAGTACTGCCCCCGCAAGGGGGGACTATGGCTACACCTTC.

The chain combines TRBV7-8 with TRBJ2-1; no definite D call. This CDR3 has 17 amino acids. The V gene's germline CDR1 is SGHVS and CDR2 FQNEAQ. Trimming cost V 1 base and J 0 bases, with 13 bases left between them. The CDR3: CASSLGSSVSSYNEQFF. Here the CDR3 DNA reads TGTGCCAGCAGCTTAGGTTCAAGCGTTAGCTCCTACAATGAGCAGTTCTTC.

The chain carries TRBV12-3 or TRBV12-4 and TRBJ1-4; unclear D gene. Between the trimmed V and J ends, which lost 1 base and 3 bases, there was a span of 9 bases. The CDR3 has 15 amino acids. CDR3 in amino acids: CASSLGASANEKLFF. The CDR3 DNA sequence: TGTGCCAGCAGTTTAGGCGCCAGTGCTAATGAAAAACTGTTTTTT.

The rearrangement links TRBV2 to TRBJ1-2, with 9 bases lining up with TRBD1. J gave up 4 bases and V 3 bases, and 3 bases lay outside the gene matches. The CDR3 covers 14 residues. Germline V gene data show CDR1 as SNHLY and CDR2 as FYNNEI. The CDR3 sequence: CASSEGQGAYGYTF. The CDR3 DNA follows: TGTGCCAGCAGTGAGGGACAGGGTGCCTATGGCTACACCTTC.

This sequence joins TRBV10-3 and TRBJ2-3; no clear D. Germline assignment: CDR1 ENHRY and CDR2 SYGVKD. The V end was cut by 10 bases, the J end by 2 bases, with 13 bases between. The CDR3 has 13 residues. CDR3 coding DNA: TGTGCCAGCAAGACGACCACCACAGATACGCAGTATTTT. Protein: CASKTTTTDTQYF.

This chain joins TRBV20-1 and TRBJ2-5; 12 positions agree with TRBD2. CDR3 size: 14 residues. V lost 5 bases to trimming and J lost 5 bases; unmatched junction nucleotides: 6. Germline V gene sequence: CDR1 DFQATT, CDR2 SNEGSKA (reference sequence). The CDR3 DNA follows: TGCAGTGCTCCTCTAGCGGGGGGGCCCGAGACCCAGTACTTC. Encoded protein: CSAPLAGGPETQYF.

This chain uses TRBV7-8 with TRBJ2-7; TRBD1 matches 7 bases. The CDR3 totals 14 residues. With V trimmed by 1 base and J by 7 bases, 7 bases remained unmatched. In germline, CDR1 is SGHVS, CDR2 FQNEAQ. The CDR3 loop is CASSLVEGANEQYV. As DNA, the CDR3 is TGTGCCAGCAGCTTAGTAGAGGGGGCGAATGAGCAGTACGTC.

V is TRBV6-4 and J is TRBJ2-3, with D unresolved. Germline CDR1 and CDR2: MRHNA and SNTAGT. There are 13 residues in the CDR3. V lost 3 bases and J lost 10, with 14 bases in between. CDR3 in DNA: TGTGCCAGCAGTGAGGACGCTGGGGATTCGCAGTATTTT. It translates to CASSEDAGDSQYF.

In nucleotides, the CDR3 is TGTGCCAGTAGTAAAGCGGGGGGCCCTACAGATACGCAGTATTTT. Amino acids: CASSKAGGPTDTQYF. This rearrangement joins TRBV19 to TRBJ2-3, with 9 bases matching TRBD2. CDR3 size: 15 residues. Germline CDR1 is LNHDA and CDR2 is SQIVND (reference sequence). V gave up 4 bases and J gave up 3 bases; unmatched junction bases: 5.

A single count supports this clonotype. The V gene is TRBV10-1, the J gene TRBJ2-1, with a possible D match to TRBD1 (6 bases). The CDR3 sequence is 15 residues long. V lost 3 bases to trimming and J lost 2 bases, with 11 bases between them. Germline-derived CDR1 and CDR2 are WNHNN and SYGVQD (reference sequence). This CDR3 reads CASSDAPGAYNEQFF. CDR3 sequence (DNA): TGCGCCAGCAGTGACGCCCCAGGGGCCTACAATGAGCAGTTCTTC.